A selection of T cell receptor beta chains follows, all from one sample in a study of technical replicates of blood from a handful of donors. Libraries were prepared by immunoSEQ multiplex PCR; TCRdb keeps only in-frame clonotypes and omits some of them. Of more than 75,000 clones in the sample, 80% to 90% are singletons; the top ten hold 4.5% to 6%. Sequenced sample: PBMCs. These receptors were obtained from a human donor in good health. Some clones in this sample may be carry-over from other donors' samples. CDR3s include the opening cysteine and the closing phenylalanine or tryptophan. The D gene is left open where the match is weak. Some rows have no size entry. The others give once, few or many, or a class for an expanded clone.

>NA|TRBJ2-1|NA|TRBV7-8
TGTGCCAGCAGCCCGCTCGGGGGACAGATCTACAATGAGCAGTTCTTC
CASSPLGGQIYNEQFF
>NA|TRBJ2-1|TRBD1|TRBV13
TGTGCCAGCAGCACAGGACAGGGGCCGTTCTTCGACAATGAGCAGTTCTTC
CASSTGQGPFFDNEQFF
>NA|TRBJ2-1|TRBD1|TRBV19
TGTGCCAGTAGTATAGGGACAGGGCAGTACAATGAGCAGTTCTTC
CASSIGTGQYNEQFF
>NA|TRBJ2-5|TRBD1|TRBV5-6
TGTGCCAGCAGCTGGGACAGGGGGTGGGAGACCCAGTACTTC
CASSWDRGWETQYF
>NA|TRBJ2-3|TRBD2|TRBV7-2
TGTGCCAGCAGCCGCCGTATGGCTAGCGGGAGTGCAGATACGCAGTATTTT
CASSRRMASGSADTQYF
>NA|TRBJ1-1|TRBD1|TRBV7-6
TGTGCCAGCAGGGACGCGGGGACAGGGAACACTGAAGCTTTCTTT
CASRDAGTGNTEAFF
>NA|TRBJ2-1|NA|TRBV15
TGTGCCACCAGCAGAGCACAGGAATACAATGAGCAGTTCTTC
CATSRAQEYNEQFF
>once|TRBJ2-7|TRBD2|TRBV30
TGTGCCTGGAGGGAACTAGCGGGCCTTGGGGGGTACGAGCAGTACTTC
CAWRELAGLGGYEQYF
>NA|TRBJ2-5|TRBD2|TRBV4-2
TGTGCCAGCAGCCAAGATCTGGCCTGGTATCCCGGGACTAGTCTCAATCACCAAGAGACCCAGTACTTC
CASSQDLAWYPGTSLNHQETQYF
>NA|TRBJ2-7|NA|TRBV7-6
TGTGCCAGCAGCTTAGCGGGGCCCTACGAGCAGTACTTC
CASSLAGPYEQYF
>NA|TRBJ2-7|TRBD2|TRBV7-2
TGTGCCAGCAGGGGGGGGAACCGACGGGAGCAGTACTTC
CASRGGNRREQYF
>NA|TRBJ1-1|TRBD1|TRBV7-6
TGTGCCAGCAGCGCGACAGGGGGTGGGAACACTGAAGCTTTCTTT
CASSATGGGNTEAFF
>NA|TRBJ1-6|TRBD1|TRBV19
TGTGCCAGTAGTTCTGGGACAGTCCTTAATTCACCCCTCCACTTT
CASSSGTVLNSPLHF
>NA|TRBJ1-1|NA|TRBV9
TGTGCCAGCAGCGTAGGAGGGTGGGACACTGAAGCTTTCTTT
CASSVGGWDTEAFF
>NA|TRBJ1-1|NA|TRBV5-1
TGCGCCAGCAGCTTCCGAAGCCTGAACACTGAAGCTTTCTTT
CASSFRSLNTEAFF
>NA|TRBJ1-1|NA|TRBV5-1
TGCGCCAGCAGCGGGGGGGTGGTGGCAGGCGGGGAGAACACTGAAGCTTTCTTT
CASSGGVVAGGENTEAFF
>NA|TRBJ2-5|NA|TRBV9
TGTGCCAGCAGCGTAGCTACCGCCCGAGAGACCCAGTACTTC
CASSVATARETQYF
>NA|TRBJ2-3|NA|TRBV7-2
TGTGCCAGCAGCATATCTGGAACCTCCATTAGCGATACGCAGTATTTT
CASSISGTSISDTQYF
>few|TRBJ1-3|TRBD1|TRBV30
TGTGCCTGGAGCGGGGACAGGGGGCATGGAAACACCATATATTTT
CAWSGDRGHGNTIYF
>NA|TRBJ1-1|NA|TRBV7-3
TGTGCCAGCAGCCTTCAGGGAGGCGCTGAAGCTTTCTTT
CASSLQGGAEAFF
>NA|TRBJ2-5|NA|TRBV29-1
TGCAGCGTACGCCATTGGCGAGGAGAGACCCAGTACTTC
CSVRHWRGETQYF
>NA|TRBJ2-2|TRBD2|TRBV7-2
TGTGCCAGCAGCTCTCGGACTAGCGGGAGTCTGTGGGCCGGGGAGCTGTTTTTT
CASSSRTSGSLWAGELFF
>NA|TRBJ2-3|TRBD2|TRBV5-1
TGCGCCAGCAGCTTGGAATTAGCGGGGGCTGGCACAGATACGCAGTATTTT
CASSLELAGAGTDTQYF
>NA|TRBJ2-1|NA|TRBV5-1
TGCGCCAGCAGCTCCGCAGCGACTAGAGATGAGCAGTTCTTC
CASSSAATRDEQFF
>NA|TRBJ2-7|NA|TRBV10-3
TGTGCCATCCAGGACAGCCACGAGCAGTACTTC
CAIQDSHEQYF
>NA|TRBJ2-3|TRBD2|TRBV7-9
TGTGCCAGCAGCAAAAATAGCGGGGGGCCTCTCGGCACAGATACGCAGTATTTT
CASSKNSGGPLGTDTQYF
>NA|TRBJ2-3|TRBD2|TRBV6-1
TGTGCCAGCAGTGAAGCGGTACCGGGACTAGCGGGGGGCACAGATACGCAGTATTTT
CASSEAVPGLAGGTDTQYF
>NA|TRBJ1-4|NA|TRBV2
TGTGCCAGCAAATCCGGGCGGGGTGCAACTAATGAAAAACTGTTTTTT
CASKSGRGATNEKLFF
>NA|TRBJ1-2|TRBD1|TRBV7-2
TGTGCCAGCAGCTTAGCTCCGGGACAGGGCGAAGATGGCTACACCTTC
CASSLAPGQGEDGYTF
>NA|TRBJ2-5|NA|TRBV7-6
TGTGCCAGCAGCCCCGGAAATCAGGGCGAGACCCAGTACTTC
CASSPGNQGETQYF
>NA|TRBJ2-5|NA|TRBV4-3
TGCGCCAGCAGCCAAGAATGGGTTAGGGGTAGCCAAGAGACCCAGTACTTC
CASSQEWVRGSQETQYF
>NA|TRBJ2-1|TRBD1|TRBV14
TGTGCCAGCAGCCGAGGGACAGTCTTGAGGGATGAGCAGTTCTTC
CASSRGTVLRDEQFF
>NA|TRBJ2-7|TRBD2|TRBV19
TGTGCCAGTAGGAGGACTAGGGGTTACCACGAGCAGTACTTC
CASRRTRGYHEQYF
>NA|TRBJ2-5|NA|TRBV7-7
TGTGCCAGCAGCTTAGCGCCTGGGCAGGGCCTGGAGACCCAGTACTTC
CASSLAPGQGLETQYF
>NA|TRBJ1-4|NA|TRBV5-1
TGCGCCAGCAGCTTGGGGGCAGGAAATGAAAAACTGTTTTTT
CASSLGAGNEKLFF
>NA|TRBJ1-3|NA|TRBV6-6
TGTGCCAGCAATACACCTTGGGACACTGGAAACACCATATATTTT
CASNTPWDTGNTIYF
>NA|TRBJ1-4|NA|TRBV10-3
TGTGCCATCAGTGCACGGGGGGGTGGTAATGAAAAACTGTTTTTT
CAISARGGGNEKLFF